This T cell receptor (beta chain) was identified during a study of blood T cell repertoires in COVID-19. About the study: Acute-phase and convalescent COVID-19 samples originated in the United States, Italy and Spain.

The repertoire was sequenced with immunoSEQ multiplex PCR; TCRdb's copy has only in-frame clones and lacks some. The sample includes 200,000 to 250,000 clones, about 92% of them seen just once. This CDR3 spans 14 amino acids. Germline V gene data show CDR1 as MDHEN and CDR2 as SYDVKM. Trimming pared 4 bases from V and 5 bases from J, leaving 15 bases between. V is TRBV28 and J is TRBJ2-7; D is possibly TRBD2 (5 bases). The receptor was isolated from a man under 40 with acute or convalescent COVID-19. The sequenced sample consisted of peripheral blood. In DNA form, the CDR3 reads TGTGCCAGCAGTTCCGACTACTCCCGCAACGAGCAGTACTTC. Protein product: CASSSDYSRNEQYF.